A selection of T cell receptor beta chains follows, all from one sample in a study of technical replicates of blood from several donors. TCRdb's table, derived via immunoSEQ multiplex PCR, lists solely in-frame clones and lacks some. The sample lists around 73,000 clones; more than 90% were seen once. Source material: PBMCs. All receptors come from a human donor in good health. Some clones in this sample may be carry-over from other donors' samples. CDR3s include the opening cysteine and the closing phenylalanine or tryptophan. D genes are given only for firm matches. Clone size is not always given. Where it is, it says once, few, many or a class for expanded clones.

J | V | D | size | DNA | CDR3
TRBJ2-5 | TRBV6-1 | TRBD2 | . | TGTGCCAGCAGTGATACGGCTAGCGGACCGGGTGAGACCCAGTACTTC | CASSDTASGPGETQYF
TRBJ2-2 | TRBV6-5 | . | . | TGTGCCAGCAGTTACTCGCGGTTGGGCACCGGGGAGCTGTTTTTT | CASSYSRLGTGELFF
TRBJ2-7 | TRBV5-6 | TRBD2 | . | TGTGCCAGCAGCTTGGGGGGGGGACTAGTAGCCGAGCAGTACTTC | CASSLGGGLVAEQYF
TRBJ1-1 | TRBV7-9 | TRBD1 | . | TGTGCCAGCAGCGCCGGGACAGGCGTGAACACTGAAGCTTTCTTT | CASSAGTGVNTEAFF
TRBJ2-5 | TRBV12-5 | TRBD2 | . | TGTGCTAGTGGTTTGGTACTAGCGGGGGGGATGGAGACCCAGTACTTC | CASGLVLAGGMETQYF
TRBJ2-3 | TRBV5-1 | . | once | TGCGCCAGCAGCTTGGGTGTCTCGGATACGCAGTATTTT | CASSLGVSDTQYF
TRBJ2-5 | TRBV5-1 | . | . | TGCGCCAGCAGCTTGGCCCCGGTAGCGGCCAACCAAGAGACCCAGTACTTC | CASSLAPVAANQETQYF
TRBJ2-3 | TRBV7-2 | TRBD1 | . | TGTGCCAGCAGCTTAGGAATGACAGGGGCAGCAGATACGCAGTATTTT | CASSLGMTGAADTQYF
TRBJ2-1 | TRBV5-1 | TRBD2 | . | TGCGCCAGCAGCGCCGGGACTAGTAATGAGCAGTTCTTC | CASSAGTSNEQFF
TRBJ1-1 | TRBV30 | . | few | TGTGCCTGGAGTGCCTTGGGAGGGATTGAAGCTTTCTTT | CAWSALGGIEAFF
TRBJ2-1 | TRBV7-8 | TRBD2 | . | TGTGCCAGCGGGCTGGGGGGAGCGGGAGTTCTTTCAGATGAGCAGTTCTTC | CASGLGGAGVLSDEQFF
TRBJ2-2 | TRBV5-4 | TRBD1 | . | TGTGCCAGCAGCTCCGGGACAGTGAACACCGGGGAGCTGTTTTTT | CASSSGTVNTGELFF
TRBJ1-3 | TRBV4-3 | . | . | TGCGCCAGCAGCCAAGAATCCGTGGGAAACACCATATATTTT | CASSQESVGNTIYF
TRBJ2-1 | TRBV9 | . | . | TGTGCCAGCAGCGCCGGGACAAAAAATGAGCAGTTCTTC | CASSAGTKNEQFF
TRBJ2-7 | TRBV4-3 | . | . | TGCGCCAGCAGCCAAGATAGGGCAGGGGGGTTCTACGAGCAGTACTTC | CASSQDRAGGFYEQYF
TRBJ2-1 | TRBV18 | TRBD2 | . | TGTGCCAGCTCACCAGGCCTCGGACTAGCAGACAATGAGCAGTTCTTC | CASSPGLGLADNEQFF
TRBJ2-1 | TRBV5-1 | . | . | TGCGCCAGCAGCTTAGCGACGACCTTCTCCAATGAGCAGTTCTTC | CASSLATTFSNEQFF
TRBJ2-7 | TRBV4-1 | . | . | TGCGCCAGCAGCTCAATTGCCGGCCCAGGTCCAAGCGAGCAGTACTTC | CASSSIAGPGPSEQYF
TRBJ2-5 | TRBV7-2 | TRBD1 | once | TGTGCCAGCAGCTTATCGGACAGGGGCTGGGAGACCCAGTACTTC | CASSLSDRGWETQYF
TRBJ2-1 | TRBV4-1 | TRBD2 | . | TGCGCCAGCAGTCTAGCGGGGGGAGCGTACAATGAGCAGTTCTTC | CASSLAGGAYNEQFF
TRBJ2-5 | TRBV15 | . | once | TGTGCCACCAGCAGAGAGGGACAAATCCAAGAGACCCAGTACTTC | CATSREGQIQETQYF
TRBJ2-7 | TRBV19 | TRBD1 | . | TGTGCCAGTAGTGGACGGACGGGACAGGGGTTCTACGAGCAGTACTTC | CASSGRTGQGFYEQYF
TRBJ2-1 | TRBV6-5 | . | . | TGTGCCAGCACGGGCGGGGTTGGAGAGCAGTTCTTC | CASTGGVGEQFF
TRBJ2-2 | TRBV30 | TRBD2 | . | TGTGCCTTGAGACCGGGACTACTTAACACCGGGGAGCTGTTTTTT | CALRPGLLNTGELFF
TRBJ2-1 | TRBV4-3 | . | . | TGCGCCAGCAGCCAAGAAGGGCTTGGGGAGATCTACAATGAGCAGTTCTTC | CASSQEGLGEIYNEQFF
TRBJ2-2 | TRBV5-6 | . | . | TGTGCCAGCAGCATCACGGGCCAGCGGACCGGGGAGCTGTTTTTT | CASSITGQRTGELFF
TRBJ2-7 | TRBV28 | . | . | TGTGCCAGCAGTTTGTATGGGGAGTACGAGCAGTACTTC | CASSLYGEYEQYF
TRBJ2-1 | TRBV4-1 | . | once | TGCGCCAGCAGCCATGAGACTCGAGCCCTATACAATGAGCAGTTCTTC | CASSHETRALYNEQFF
TRBJ2-7 | TRBV6-1 | TRBD2 | . | TGTGCCAGCAGTAGGGAGGGTGGATACGAGCAGTACTTC | CASSREGGYEQYF
TRBJ2-5 | TRBV6-4 | TRBD2 | . | TGTGCCAGCAGTGACCTAGCGGGAGCCAGAGAGACCCAGTACTTC | CASSDLAGARETQYF
TRBJ2-7 | TRBV9 | . | . | TGTGCCAGCAGCGCCAAGGCGGAGGGGGCGCTTTACGAGCAGTACTTC | CASSAKAEGALYEQYF
TRBJ2-7 | TRBV15 | TRBD1 | . | TGTGCCACCAGCAGAGATCTGGGAACAGGGGGCTCCGAGCAGTACTTC | CATSRDLGTGGSEQYF
TRBJ1-2 | TRBV7-9 | . | few | TGTGCCAGCAGTATGTTAAGCTGGGAGACCCTCTGGGGCTACACCTTC | CASSMLSWETLWGYTF
TRBJ1-2 | TRBV5-8 | TRBD1 | . | TGTGCCAGCAGCTTTAAGGACAGGGTTTACTATGGCTACACCTTC | CASSFKDRVYYGYTF
TRBJ2-1 | TRBV9 | TRBD2 | . | TGTGCCAGCAGCGTAGGACTAGCGGAGGGAGACAATGAGCAGTTCTTC | CASSVGLAEGDNEQFF